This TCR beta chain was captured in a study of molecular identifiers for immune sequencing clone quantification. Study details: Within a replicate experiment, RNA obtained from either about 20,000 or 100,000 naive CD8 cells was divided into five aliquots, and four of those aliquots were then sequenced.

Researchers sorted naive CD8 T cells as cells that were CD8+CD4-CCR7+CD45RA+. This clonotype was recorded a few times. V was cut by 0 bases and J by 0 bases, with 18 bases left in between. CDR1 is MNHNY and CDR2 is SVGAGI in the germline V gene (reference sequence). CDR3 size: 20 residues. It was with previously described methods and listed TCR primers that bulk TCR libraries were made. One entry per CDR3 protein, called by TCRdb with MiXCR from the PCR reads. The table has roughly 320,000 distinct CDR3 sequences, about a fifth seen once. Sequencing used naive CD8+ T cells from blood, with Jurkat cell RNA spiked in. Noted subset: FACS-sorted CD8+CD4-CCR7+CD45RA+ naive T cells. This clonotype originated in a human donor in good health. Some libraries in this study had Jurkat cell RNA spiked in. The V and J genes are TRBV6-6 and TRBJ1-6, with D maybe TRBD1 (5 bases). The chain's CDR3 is CASSYSTARDSSSYNSPLHF. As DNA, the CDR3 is TGTGCCAGCAGTTACTCGACTGCCCGGGACTCGAGCTCCTATAATTCACCCCTCCACTTT.